This TCR beta chain was identified during a study of metastatic and nonmetastatic thyroid tumors. General study results and limits: Compared with benign nodules, malignant thyroid tumors were reported to have significantly higher TCR beta diversity in both blood and tumor.

In the original workflow: Clinicopathological groups differed in CDR3, with these differences serving to build a distant-metastasis classifier for papillary thyroid cancer. TCRdb re-called the PCR reads with MiXCR. None of the V and J calls come from the authors' own analysis; TCRdb made them. Of about 2,000 clones in the sample, roughly a tenth were seen once. There are 15 residues in the CDR3. V was cut by 5 bases and J by 5 bases, with 16 bases left in between. Germline CDR1 reads MRHNA; CDR2 reads SNTAGT. This clone is classed as medium-sized. Its antigen remains unknown. Patients underwent thyroid surgery, and none had received any treatment before it.

The specimen sequenced was tumor tissue. This chain uses TRBV6-4 with TRBJ2-1; D gene ambiguous. This clonotype originated in a female donor with papillary thyroid cancer or a benign thyroid nodule (not recorded which). Some clones in this sample may be carry-over from other donors' samples. CDR3 nucleotide sequence: TGTGCCAGCAGTCCAAGTTATGATAGGAACAATGAGCAGTTCTTC. As protein: CASSPSYDRNNEQFF.